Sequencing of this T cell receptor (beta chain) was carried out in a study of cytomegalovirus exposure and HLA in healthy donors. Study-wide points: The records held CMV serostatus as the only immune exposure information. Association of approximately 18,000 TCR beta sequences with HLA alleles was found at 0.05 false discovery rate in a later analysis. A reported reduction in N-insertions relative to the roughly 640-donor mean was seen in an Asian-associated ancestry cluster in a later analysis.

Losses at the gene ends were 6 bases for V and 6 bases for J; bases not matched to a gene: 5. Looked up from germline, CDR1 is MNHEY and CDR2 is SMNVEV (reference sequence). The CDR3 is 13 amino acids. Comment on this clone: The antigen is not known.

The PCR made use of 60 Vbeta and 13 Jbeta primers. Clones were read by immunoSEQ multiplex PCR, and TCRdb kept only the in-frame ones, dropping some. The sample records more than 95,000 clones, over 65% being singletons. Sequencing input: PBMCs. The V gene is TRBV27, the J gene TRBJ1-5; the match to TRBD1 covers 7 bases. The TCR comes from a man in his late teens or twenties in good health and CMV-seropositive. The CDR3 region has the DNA TGTGCCAGCAGCAGGACAGGAGGTCAGCCCCAGCATTTT. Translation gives CASSRTGGQPQHF.